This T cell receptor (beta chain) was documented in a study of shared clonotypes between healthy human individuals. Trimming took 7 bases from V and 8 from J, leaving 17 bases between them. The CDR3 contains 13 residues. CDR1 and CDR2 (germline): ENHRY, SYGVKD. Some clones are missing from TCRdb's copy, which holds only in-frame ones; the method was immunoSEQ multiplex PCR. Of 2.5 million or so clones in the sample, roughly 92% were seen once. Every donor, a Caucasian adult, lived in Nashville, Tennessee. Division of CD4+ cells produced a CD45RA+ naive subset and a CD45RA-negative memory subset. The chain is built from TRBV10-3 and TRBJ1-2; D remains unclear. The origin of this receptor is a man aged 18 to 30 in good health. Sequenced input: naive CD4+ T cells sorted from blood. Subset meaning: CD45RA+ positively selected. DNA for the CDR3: TGTGCCATCAATGACGGTTCCATCTGGGGCTACACCTTC. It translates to CAINDGSIWGYTF.